This note documents a single T cell receptor (beta chain) sequence. The antigen is unknown. A CD45RO/CCR7/CD25/CD127/CD95/CD27 panel sorted naive, central memory, regulatory and stem cell-like memory CD4+ cells. Sequenced material consisted of expressed TCRB transcripts (all of the isolated RNA was reverse transcribed). Libraries were prepared by immunoSEQ multiplex PCR; TCRdb keeps only in-frame clonotypes and omits some of them. In the table there are around 160,000 clones, approximately 62% of which are singletons. The data stem from a study of beta chain features in type 1 diabetes. Trimming took off 6 bases at V and 7 bases at J, with 10 bases between the two ends. The CDR3 consists of 13 residues. Germline V gives CDR1 MGHDK, CDR2 SYGVNS. Findings and caveats of the study: Insertions at VDJ junctions were less frequent in type 1 diabetes patients. These patients also deleted more nucleotides at the same junctions. cDNA sequencing could over-represent cells with high TCR expression. Any PCR bias toward short templates would affect both groups alike. Shorter TCRB CDR3s, moderately but significantly so, marked every one of the four CD4+ subsets in Type 1 diabetes patients.

J is TRBJ1-6 and V is TRBV25-1; no reliable D call. Sequencing used naive CD4+ T cells from blood. The receptor comes from a man in his thirties or forties with type 1 diabetes. The CDR3 sequence is CASRGVANSPLHF. In DNA form, the CDR3 reads TGTGCCAGCAGGGGCGTTGCCAATTCACCCCTCCACTTT.